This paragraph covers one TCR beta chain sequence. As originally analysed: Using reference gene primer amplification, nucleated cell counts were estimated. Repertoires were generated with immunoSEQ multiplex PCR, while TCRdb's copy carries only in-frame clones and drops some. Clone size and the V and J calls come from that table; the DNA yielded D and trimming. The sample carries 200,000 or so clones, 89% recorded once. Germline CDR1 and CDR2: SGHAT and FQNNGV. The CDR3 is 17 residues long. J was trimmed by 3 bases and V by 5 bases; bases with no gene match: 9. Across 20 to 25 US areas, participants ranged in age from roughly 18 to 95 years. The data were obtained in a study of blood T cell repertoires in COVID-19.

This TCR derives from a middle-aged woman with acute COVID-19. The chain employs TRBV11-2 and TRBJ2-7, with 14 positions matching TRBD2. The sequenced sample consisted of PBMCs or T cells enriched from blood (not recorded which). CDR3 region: CASSPPGLAGARYEQYF. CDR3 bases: TGTGCCAGCAGCCCGCCGGGACTAGCGGGAGCGCGCTACGAGCAGTACTTC.